This is a list of T cell receptor beta chains from one sample in a study of shared clonotypes between healthy human individuals. Assay used: immunoSEQ multiplex PCR; TCRdb lists only in-frame clones, some missing. This repertoire shows about 700,000 clones, under 80% found once; its top ten account for under 2%. Sequenced material: memory CD4+ T cells sorted from blood. These receptors were collected from a woman in her 30s in good health. Each CDR3 is given with its conserved first and last residue. D genes are given only for firm matches. Clone sizes are given selectively: once, few, many, or a class where the clone is expanded.

15	TRBV28	NA	TRBD1	TRBJ1-3	CASSPRGTGGNTIYF	TGTGCCAGCAGCCCACGCGGGACAGGTGGAAACACCATATATTTT
12	TRBV7-9	NA	NA	TRBJ2-1	CASSLETGEQFF	TGTGCCAGCAGCTTAGAAACGGGTGAGCAGTTCTTC
16	TRBV6-5	few	TRBD2	TRBJ2-5	CASSYSVAGGGETQYF	TGTGCCAGCAGTTACTCGGTAGCGGGAGGGGGAGAGACCCAGTACTTC
17	TRBV5-1	NA	NA	TRBJ2-1	CASSLGQGTHYYNEQFF	TGCGCCAGCAGCTTGGGCCAGGGGACACACTACTACAATGAGCAGTTCTTC
13	TRBV6-1	NA	TRBD2	TRBJ2-7	CASSELAGYEQYF	TGTGCCAGCAGTGAACTAGCGGGGTACGAGCAGTACTTC
15	TRBV6-6	NA	NA	TRBJ2-6	CASSYTRPGANVLTF	TGTGCCAGCAGTTACACCCGCCCTGGGGCCAACGTCCTGACTTTC
13	TRBV11-3	NA	NA	TRBJ2-7	CASSFRQGYEQYF	TGTGCCAGCAGCTTTAGGCAGGGCTACGAGCAGTACTTC
16	TRBV13	few	TRBD1	TRBJ2-3	CASSVRQGWLTDTQYF	TGTGCCAGCAGCGTTCGACAGGGCTGGTTAACAGATACGCAGTATTTT
15	TRBV11-2	NA	NA	TRBJ1-1	CASSLDHGRNTEAFF	TGTGCCAGCAGCTTAGATCACGGCAGGAACACTGAAGCTTTCTTT
13	TRBV28	NA	TRBD1	TRBJ2-2	CASSLQGAGELFF	TGTGCCAGCAGCCTACAGGGGGCCGGGGAGCTGTTTTTT
14	TRBV5-4	NA	NA	TRBJ1-2	CASSWGQGEDGYTF	TGTGCCAGCAGCTGGGGCCAGGGAGAGGATGGCTACACCTTC
13	TRBV29-1	once	NA	TRBJ2-3	CSVQGGGRNTQYF	TGCAGCGTTCAGGGTGGAGGGCGGAATACGCAGTATTTT
17	TRBV30	NA	NA	TRBJ2-1	CAWNSAPGLAFYNEQFF	TGTGCCTGGAACTCCGCCCCAGGGCTAGCGTTCTACAATGAGCAGTTCTTC
14	TRBV21-1	NA	NA	TRBJ2-7	CASSKAPGLDEQYF	TGTGCCAGCAGCAAAGCACCGGGACTCGACGAGCAGTACTTC
14	TRBV9	many	TRBD1	TRBJ2-1	CASSVTVQGREQFF	TGTGCCAGCAGCGTTACCGTACAGGGGCGTGAGCAGTTCTTC
13	TRBV10-2	NA	NA	TRBJ2-1	CASGLARTNEQFF	TGCGCCAGCGGCCTAGCGAGGACGAATGAGCAGTTCTTC